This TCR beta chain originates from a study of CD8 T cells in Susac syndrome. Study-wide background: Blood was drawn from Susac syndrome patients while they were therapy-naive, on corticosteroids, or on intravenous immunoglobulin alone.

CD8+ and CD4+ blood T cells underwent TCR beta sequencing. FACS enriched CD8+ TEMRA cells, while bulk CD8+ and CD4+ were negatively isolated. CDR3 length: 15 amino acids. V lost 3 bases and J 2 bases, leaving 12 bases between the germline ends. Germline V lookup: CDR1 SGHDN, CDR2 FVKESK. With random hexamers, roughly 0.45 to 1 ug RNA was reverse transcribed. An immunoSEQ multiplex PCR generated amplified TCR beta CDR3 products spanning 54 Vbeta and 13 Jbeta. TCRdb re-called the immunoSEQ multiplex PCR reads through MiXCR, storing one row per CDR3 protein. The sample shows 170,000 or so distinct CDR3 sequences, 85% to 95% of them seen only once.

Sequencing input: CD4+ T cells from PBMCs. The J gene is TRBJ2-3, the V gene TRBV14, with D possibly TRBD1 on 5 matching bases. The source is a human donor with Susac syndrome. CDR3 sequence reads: CASSHSTVFTDTQYF. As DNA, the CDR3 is TGTGCCAGCAGCCATTCGACAGTGTTCACAGATACGCAGTATTTT.